This T cell receptor beta chain originates from a study of identifying expanded T cells in peripheral blood. Germline lookup yields CDR1 SGHRS and CDR2 YFSETQ. The CDR3 runs to 18 residues. V lost 4 bases to trimming and J lost 0 bases; unmatched junction nucleotides: 9. Sequenced by immunoSEQ multiplex PCR; TCRdb stores in-frame clones only, minus some. The data show about 110,000 clones, with about 88% seen just once and just under 8.5% held by the top ten. The rearrangement joins TRBV5-1 to TRBJ2-3; 12 bases align to TRBD2. The sequence was obtained from a person aged 18 to 69 in good health. The sequenced sample was blood. The CDR3 loop reads CASSAGTLAGGSTDTQYF. The DNA of the CDR3 is TGCGCCAGCAGCGCGGGGACTCTAGCGGGAGGGAGCACAGATACGCAGTATTTT.